Presented here are 27 T cell receptor beta chains from one specimen sequenced in a study of cytomegalovirus exposure and HLA in healthy donors. A multiplex PCR was run with 60 Vbeta primers and 13 Jbeta primers. Sequencing was performed with immunoSEQ multiplex PCR; in TCRdb, only in-frame clones are kept and a portion is missing. The sample carries 160,000 or so clones, around 88% recorded once. Sequencing was carried out using PBMCs. Every receptor here comes from a woman under 40 in good health and CMV-seronegative.

The gene calls are TRBV18 and TRBJ2-5; maybe TRBD1 (7 bases). This CDR3 comprises 13 residues. Germline V lookup: CDR1 KGHSH, CDR2 LQKENI. Trimming removed 5 bases at V and 5 bases at J, with 12 bases between. CDR3 sequence: CASSGGGGETQYF. As DNA, the CDR3 is TGTGCCAGCTCAGGAGGGGGCGGTGAGACCCAGTACTTC.

The chain employs TRBV28 and TRBJ2-5; D is ambiguous. Looked up from germline, CDR1 is MDHEN and CDR2 is SYDVKM. Trimming removed 4 bases at V and 7 bases at J, with 10 bases between. The CDR3 spans 12 residues. As DNA, the CDR3 is TGTGCCAGCAGTTCCCCGCCCGGGACCCAGTACTTC. It is translated as CASSSPPGTQYF.

This chain links TRBV7-3 with TRBJ2-7, with 9 bases aligning to TRBD1. CDR3 length equals 13 residues. Germline V lookup: CDR1 SGHTA, CDR2 FQGTGA. With 5 bases clipped from V and 4 bases from J, the junction kept 3 bases outside the gene matches. This CDR3 reads CASSVDRGYEQYF. As DNA, the CDR3 is TGTGCCAGCAGCGTTGACAGGGGGTACGAGCAGTACTTC.

The rearrangement links TRBV5-6 to TRBJ2-5, with D maybe TRBD1 (6 bases). The CDR3 length is 14 residues. The germline V gene has CDR1 SGHDT and CDR2 YYEEEE. Trimming removed 4 bases at V and 1 base at J, with 11 bases between. The CDR3 protein is CASSTWDIQETQYF. The CDR3 coding sequence is TGTGCCAGCAGCACCTGGGACATCCAAGAGACCCAGTACTTC.

This rearrangement joins TRBV5-5 to TRBJ1-1; the D is unclear. The V and J ends lost 1 base and 4 bases respectively, with 14 bases between them. The CDR3 is 15 amino acids. Germline assignment: CDR1 SGHKS and CDR2 YYEKEE (reference sequence). The CDR3 is CASSLIGGSPTEAFF. The CDR3 region has the DNA TGTGCCAGCAGCTTGATTGGCGGGAGTCCCACTGAAGCTTTCTTT.

This chain connects TRBV5-1 to TRBJ1-4, with TRBD1 identical over 10 bases. Per the germline V gene, CDR1 is SGHRS and CDR2 is YFSETQ. The CDR3 contains 16 residues. The J segment lost 4 bases and the V segment lost 0 bases, leaving 3 bases of the junction unmatched. CDR3 region: CASSLGQGAVNEKLFF. CDR3 sequence (DNA): TGCGCCAGCAGCTTGGGACAGGGGGCAGTTAATGAAAAACTGTTTTTT. The entire variable domain, with the rest obtained from reference TRBV5-1 and TRBJ1-4, is as follows: KAGVTQTPRYLIKTRGQQVTLSCSPISGHRSVSWYQQTPGQGLQFLFEYFSETQRNKGNFPGRFSGRQFSNSRSEMNVSTLELGDSALYLCASSLGQGAVNEKLFFGSGTQLSVL.

The rearrangement joins TRBV5-8 to TRBJ2-2; 15 nucleotides agree with TRBD2. Trimming cost V 4 bases and J 3 bases; bases outside gene matches: 7. The CDR3 is 18 amino acids. CDR1 is SGHTS, CDR2 YDEGEE, per germline. CDR3 in amino acids: CASSGRGLAGGHTGELFF. In DNA, the CDR3 is TGTGCCAGCAGCGGCCGGGGACTAGCGGGGGGACACACCGGGGAGCTGTTTTTT.

The chain carries TRBV6-1 and TRBJ1-3, with a tentative D call TRBD1 (5 bases). Trimming took off 3 bases at V and 4 bases at J, with 10 bases between the two ends. Germline CDR1 is MNHNS and CDR2 is SASEGT. The CDR3 totals 14 residues. The CDR3 spells CASSEWKGGNTIYF. CDR3 coding DNA: TGTGCCAGCAGTGAGTGGAAGGGGGGAAACACCATATATTTT.

The chain has TRBV5-6 and TRBJ1-2; D not resolved. V was shortened by 4 bases and J by 4 bases, with 8 bases between the two germline ends. The CDR3 totals 12 residues. The germline V gene encodes CDR1 SGHDT and CDR2 YYEEEE. CDR3: CASSADTYGYTF. The DNA for the CDR3 is TGTGCCAGCAGCGCTGACACCTATGGCTACACCTTC.

The chain uses TRBV5-1 and TRBJ1-3; 7 bases align to TRBD1. Germline CDR1 is SGHRS and CDR2 is YFSETQ. The CDR3 consists of 14 residues. V lost 6 bases to trimming and J lost 2 bases; unmatched junction nucleotides: 5. The CDR3 coding sequence is TGCGCCAGCAACTCAGGGACAGCTGGAAACACCATATATTTT. The encoded protein is CASNSGTAGNTIYF.

V and J are TRBV4-1 and TRBJ1-4, with D unresolved. The germline V and J ends were trimmed by 0 bases and 1 base, with 9 bases remaining between them. This CDR3 comprises 16 residues. The V gene's germline CDR1 is MGHRA and CDR2 YSYEKL. This CDR3 reads CASSQDQILTNEKLFF. DNA for the CDR3: TGCGCCAGCAGCCAAGATCAGATTTTAACTAATGAAAAACTGTTTTTT.

The rearrangement links TRBV7-3 to TRBJ2-3, with unresolved D. The CDR3 is 13 residues long. CDR1 is SGHTA and CDR2 is FQGTGA in the germline V gene. Trimming took 0 bases from V and 5 from J, leaving 6 bases between them. The CDR3 DNA follows: TGTGCCAGCAGCTTAACCGGGTTAGATACGCAGTATTTT. Translated: CASSLTGLDTQYF.

The V and J genes are TRBV9 and TRBJ1-6, with unresolved D. V was trimmed by 0 bases and J by 8 bases, leaving 18 bases between them. CDR3 length: 17 residues. In germline, CDR1 is SGDLS, CDR2 YYNGEE. The DNA for the CDR3 is TGTGCCAGCAGCGTAGGCTCCGCCGAATTAGTGTATTCACCCCTCCACTTT. Its translation is CASSVGSAELVYSPLHF. Based on the CDR3 plus reference TRBV9 and TRBJ1-6, the full variable domain is DSGVTQTPKHLITATGQRVTLRCSPRSGDLSVYWYQQSLDQGLQFLIQYYNGEERAKGNILERFSAQQFPDLHSELNLSSLELGDSALYFCASSVGSAELVYSPLHFGNGTRLTVT.

The chain uses TRBV11-2 and TRBJ2-1; no clear D gene. There are 16 residues in the CDR3. Germline V CDR1 and CDR2: SGHAT, FQNNGV. V dropped 1 base and J dropped 3 bases, with 13 bases sitting between them. CDR3 loop: CASSLAFLVYYNEQFF. DNA for the CDR3: TGTGCCAGCAGCTTAGCATTCCTAGTTTACTACAATGAGCAGTTCTTC.

This rearrangement joins TRBV10-3 to TRBJ2-3; no definite D call. The ends were cut back, 3 bases at V and 1 base at J, with 8 bases in the middle. Germline CDR1 reads ENHRY; CDR2 reads SYGVKD. This CDR3 has 14 amino acids. Written as DNA, the CDR3 is TGTGCCATCAGTGATCTCAGCGGCACAGATACGCAGTATTTT. The encoded protein is CAISDLSGTDTQYF.

CDR3: CASSPPIGVYGNEQFF. For the CDR3, the DNA is TGTGCCAGCTCACCACCTATCGGGGTATATGGCAATGAGCAGTTCTTC. V and J are TRBV18 and TRBJ2-1, with a possible D match to TRBD2 (5 bases). The V end was cut by 0 bases, the J end by 6 bases, with 15 bases between. The length of the CDR3 is 16 residues. The V gene's germline CDR1 is KGHSH and CDR2 LQKENI.

The rearrangement joins TRBV7-9 to TRBJ2-7; D call uncertain. This CDR3 is 14 amino acids long. Looked up from germline, CDR1 is SEHNR and CDR2 is FQNEAQ (reference sequence). V lost 1 base, J lost 3 bases, and 10 bases lay in between. The CDR3 sequence is CASSLVSRSYEQYF. CDR3 sequence (DNA): TGTGCCAGCAGCTTAGTTTCTAGGAGCTACGAGCAGTACTTC.

This chain uses TRBV27 with TRBJ2-7; maybe TRBD2 (6 bases). Germline CDR1 MNHEY, CDR2 SMNVEV (reference sequence). V was trimmed by 7 bases and J by 0 bases, leaving 19 bases between them. The CDR3 is 16 amino acids. The CDR3 coding sequence is TGTGCCAGCACCCCAAGGGGAGGCAGGGTCTCCTACGAGCAGTACTTC. It codes for CASTPRGGRVSYEQYF.

This clone was observed a handful of times. The V call is TRBV5-4, the J call TRBJ2-3; 7 bases line up with TRBD2. Germline CDR1 reads SGHNT; CDR2 reads YYREEE (reference sequence). V lost 4 bases to trimming and J lost 0 bases; unmatched junction nucleotides: 8. This CDR3 has 16 amino acids. As DNA, the CDR3 is TGTGCCAGCAGCCTCCCTAGCGGCCTTAGCACAGATACGCAGTATTTT. Protein product: CASSLPSGLSTDTQYF. The full variable domain, rest sourced from reference TRBV5-4 and TRBJ2-3, is ETGVTQSPTHLIKTRGQQVTLRCSSQSGHNTVSWYQQALGQGPQFIFQYYREEENGRGNFPPRFSGLQFPNYSSELNVNALELDDSALYLCASSLPSGLSTDTQYFGPGTRLTVL.

The chain couples TRBV2 to TRBJ1-6; 7 bases line up with TRBD1. Looked up from germline, CDR1 is SNHLY and CDR2 is FYNNEI. V lost 1 base and J lost 6; bases outside the gene matches: 3. CDR3 size: 15 residues. CDR3 sequence: CASSEEGTANSPLHF. The CDR3 DNA sequence: TGTGCCAGCAGTGAAGAAGGGACAGCTAATTCACCCCTCCACTTT.

The V call is TRBV5-4, the J call TRBJ1-6, with a tentative D call TRBD1 (5 bases). The ends were cut back, 1 base at V and 8 bases at J, with 10 bases in the middle. Germline CDR1 reads SGHNT; CDR2 reads YYREEE (reference sequence). This CDR3 is built from 14 residues. CDR3 bases: TGTGCCAGCAGCTTGTCAGGGCGTGATTCACCCCTCCACTTT. Translated, it gives CASSLSGRDSPLHF.

This chain connects TRBV28 to TRBJ1-1, with 8 bases lining up with TRBD1. This CDR3 comprises 15 residues. Germline CDR1 is MDHEN and CDR2 is SYDVKM. V was pared by 6 bases and J by 0 bases, with 6 bases of the junction left unmatched. CDR3 protein: CASSLSGQVNTEAFF. The CDR3 DNA is TGTGCCAGCAGCCTATCGGGACAGGTGAACACTGAAGCTTTCTTT.

The chain combines TRBV5-1 with TRBJ1-2, with TRBD1 matching 7 bases. The length of the CDR3 is 14 residues. Germline V gene lookup returns CDR1 SGHRS and CDR2 YFSETQ. The junction had 8 bases not matched to a gene; V was cut back by 4 bases and J by 5 bases. The CDR3 sequence: CASSPETGRYGYTF. The CDR3 DNA follows: TGCGCCAGCAGCCCCGAGACAGGGAGGTATGGCTACACCTTC.

The chain combines TRBV5-1 with TRBJ2-3; 9 nucleotides line up with TRBD2. Germline CDR1 SGHRS, CDR2 YFSETQ. This CDR3 is built from 18 residues. V shed 7 bases, J shed 6 bases, and the junction held 21 bases outside the gene matches. The CDR3 sequence is CASGGRASGNPRGDTQYF. The CDR3 nucleotides read TGCGCCAGCGGGGGCAGGGCTAGCGGGAATCCTCGAGGGGATACGCAGTATTTT.

The genes are TRBV19 and TRBJ1-2; D remains unclear. Trimming removed 4 bases at V and 5 bases at J, with 17 bases between. CDR1 is LNHDA and CDR2 is SQIVND in the germline V gene (reference sequence). The CDR3 covers 15 residues. This CDR3 reads CASSNPGTANYGYTF. The CDR3 DNA follows: TGTGCCAGTAGTAACCCGGGAACCGCCAATTATGGCTACACCTTC.

This clone came up once. The chain uses TRBV6-1 and TRBJ1-6; no reliable D call. In germline, CDR1 is MNHNS, CDR2 SASEGT. Trimming pared 7 bases from V and 9 bases from J, leaving 16 bases between. The CDR3 has 14 amino acids. The CDR3 here is CASTLGGSPSPLHF. The CDR3 nucleotides are TGTGCCAGCACCCTTGGCGGATCCCCTTCACCCCTCCACTTT.

The chain carries TRBV30 and TRBJ1-1, with D tentatively TRBD1 (5 bases). The CDR3 loop spans 14 amino acids. Per germline, CDR1 GTSNPN and CDR2 SVGIG (reference sequence). V was trimmed by 0 bases and J by 5 bases, leaving 13 bases between them. CDR3 DNA: TGTGCCTGGAGTGTTTCTCGGGGGTATACTGAAGCTTTCTTT. Protein sequence: CAWSVSRGYTEAFF.